This T cell receptor (beta chain) came from a study of cytomegalovirus exposure and HLA in healthy donors. V lost 0 bases, J lost 7 bases, and 28 bases lay in between. The germline CDR1 and CDR2 sequences are LNHDA and SQIVND (reference sequence). CDR3 size: 20 residues. Generated by immunoSEQ multiplex PCR, the TCRdb table keeps only in-frame clones and is missing some. The table lists more than 250,000 clones, roughly 90% of them singletons. This clone was seen more than once but under ten times. Sequences were obtained from PBMCs. The clonotype was recovered from a woman between 25 and 40 years old in good health and CMV-seropositive. The chain couples TRBV19 to TRBJ2-1; D is possibly TRBD2 (7 bases). CDR3 sequence (DNA): TGTGCCAGTAGTATAGATCTCCCGCGGGAGAATTTGGGGGCCCTTAATGAGCAGTTCTTC. This sequence encodes CASSIDLPRENLGALNEQFF.